This entry lists 24 T cell receptor beta chains sequenced from one sample in a study of shared clonotypes between healthy human individuals. TCRdb keeps only in-frame clones here, not all; method: immunoSEQ multiplex PCR. The data show some 2,400,000 clones, with under 97% seen just once and 0.13% held by the top ten. The sequenced material came from naive CD4+ T cells sorted from blood. Subset indicated: CD45RA+ positively selected. The receptors were gathered from a man younger than 30 in good health.

The CDR3 region has the DNA TGTGCCATCAGTGAGGGGACGAAGTCCCTCCACTTT. Translation gives CAISEGTKSLHF. The chain is built from TRBV10-3 and TRBJ1-6, with D possibly TRBD1 on 5 matching bases. Trimming removed 2 bases from V and 14 bases from J, with 10 bases in between. Germline lookup yields CDR1 ENHRY and CDR2 SYGVKD. The CDR3 has 12 amino acids.

V and J are TRBV6-1 and TRBJ1-2; D is unclear. Trimming took off 2 bases at V and 4 bases at J, with 8 bases between the two ends. The CDR3 length is 13 residues. The germline gives CDR1 MNHNS, CDR2 SASEGT. The CDR3 sequence: CASSETALYGYTF. The CDR3 nucleotides read TGTGCCAGCAGTGAAACAGCACTCTATGGCTACACCTTC.

This clone was seen a single time. V and J are TRBV12-5 and TRBJ2-2, with D perhaps TRBD1 (7 bases). The CDR3 totals 14 residues. Per germline, CDR1 LGHNT and CDR2 FRNRAP. V shed 6 bases and J shed 7 bases, with 15 bases lying between them. As DNA, the CDR3 is TGTGCTAGTGGCTTCAGGGGGGTAGGCGGGGAGCTGTTTTTT. Translation: CASGFRGVGGELFF.

The V and J genes are TRBV10-3 and TRBJ1-5; D is uncertain. The CDR3 totals 14 residues. The germline V gene encodes CDR1 ENHRY and CDR2 SYGVKD. The germline V and J ends were trimmed by 6 bases and 0 bases, with 9 bases remaining between them. CDR3 amino acids: CAIRPEDSNQPQHF. CDR3 DNA: TGTGCCATCAGGCCTGAGGATAGCAATCAGCCCCAGCATTTT.

The rearrangement joins TRBV19 to TRBJ2-3; TRBD1 agrees at 9 bases. In germline, CDR1 is LNHDA, CDR2 SQIVND (reference sequence). The CDR3 spans 15 residues. With 3 bases clipped from V and 2 bases from J, the junction kept 3 bases outside the gene matches. CDR3 bases: TGTGCCAGTAGTATTGGACAGGGGTACACAGATACGCAGTATTTT. As protein: CASSIGQGYTDTQYF.

The J gene is TRBJ2-1, the V gene TRBV6-6, with D unresolved. V lost 6 bases, J lost 0 bases, and 3 bases lay in between. CDR3 length: 12 residues. Germline CDR1 MNHNY, CDR2 SVGAGI (reference sequence). The CDR3 DNA follows: TGTGCCAGCAGGGGCTCCTACAATGAGCAGTTCTTC. This codes for CASRGSYNEQFF.

The chain employs TRBV7-8 and TRBJ1-1; 7 bases fit TRBD1. This CDR3 has 16 amino acids. CDR1 is SGHVS and CDR2 is FQNEAQ in the germline V gene. Germline trimming cut 4 bases from V and 0 bases from J; bases unmatched to any gene: 8. CDR3 residues: CASSSQGNLMNTEAFF. The CDR3 DNA follows: TGTGCCAGCAGCTCACAGGGGAATCTCATGAACACTGAAGCTTTCTTT.

Points on this clone: Other DNA sequences in the sample encode the same CDR3. The chain links TRBV7-9 to TRBJ2-1; 8 bases agree with TRBD1. CDR1 and CDR2 from the germline V gene are SEHNR and FQNEAQ (reference sequence). Losses at the gene ends were 4 bases for V and 1 base for J; bases not matched to a gene: 3. The CDR3 has 15 amino acids. The CDR3 is CASSSTGGSYNEQFF. CDR3 DNA: TGTGCCAGCAGCTCTACAGGGGGTTCCTACAATGAGCAGTTCTTC.

The gene calls are TRBV10-2 and TRBJ2-2; D is ambiguous. The CDR3 totals 13 residues. CDR1 is WSHSY, CDR2 SAAADI, per germline. Trimming removed 6 bases from V and 1 base from J, with 6 bases in between. The CDR3 region is CASRTVNTGELFF. For the CDR3, the DNA is TGCGCCAGCAGGACCGTGAACACCGGGGAGCTGTTTTTT.

This chain uses TRBV7-3 with TRBJ2-1; D gene unclear. The length of the CDR3 is 13 residues. Germline CDR1 reads SGHTA; CDR2 reads FQGTGA. Trimming removed 0 bases at V and 6 bases at J, with 6 bases between. CDR3 loop: CASSLTFSNEQFF. The CDR3 bases are TGTGCCAGCAGCTTAACGTTTAGCAATGAGCAGTTCTTC.

The DNA of the CDR3 is TGTGCCAGCAGTGAGTCCAGCTGGAGCTCCTACAATGAGCAGTTCTTC. This encodes CASSESSWSSYNEQFF. The chain has TRBV6-1 and TRBJ2-1, with D unresolved. Deletions cut 3 bases from V and 0 bases from J, with 12 bases between. There are 16 residues in the CDR3. Germline CDR1 is MNHNS and CDR2 is SASEGT.

The chain employs TRBV6-1 and TRBJ1-2, with D perhaps matching TRBD1 (5 bases). The germline V gene encodes CDR1 MNHNS and CDR2 SASEGT. The V and J ends lost 7 bases and 2 bases respectively, with 17 bases between them. There are 15 residues in the CDR3. CDR3 region: CASIAGGFVNYGYTF. The CDR3 region has the DNA TGTGCCAGCATCGCCGGGGGGTTTGTCAACTATGGCTACACCTTC.

The V call is TRBV5-6, the J call TRBJ1-5, with 8 nucleotides matching TRBD1. The CDR3 has 15 residues. From germline, CDR1 is SGHDT and CDR2 YYEEEE. V was clipped by 2 bases and J by 6 bases; unmatched bases: 7. The CDR3 protein is CASSFGQGTSQPQHF. The CDR3 bases are TGTGCCAGCAGCTTCGGACAGGGTACGAGTCAGCCCCAGCATTTT.

V usage is TRBV9 and J usage is TRBJ2-1; 9 bases match TRBD2. The ends lost 0 bases at V and 0 bases at J; junction bases unmatched: 4. Germline V gives CDR1 SGDLS, CDR2 YYNGEE. CDR3 length equals 17 residues. The CDR3 sequence: CASSVALSGSSYNEQFF. The CDR3, as DNA: TGTGCCAGCAGCGTAGCCCTTAGCGGGAGCTCCTACAATGAGCAGTTCTTC.

This chain links TRBV6-1 with TRBJ1-2; TRBD1 is a possible D gene (5 bases). Trimming removed 6 bases from V and 1 base from J, with 9 bases in between. The CDR3 loop spans 13 amino acids. CDR1 is MNHNS and CDR2 is SASEGT in the germline V gene. The CDR3 is CASRTGDNYGYTF. CDR3 bases: TGTGCCAGCAGAACAGGCGATAACTATGGCTACACCTTC.

V and J are TRBV27 and TRBJ1-1; D gene ambiguous. This CDR3 has 13 residues. Germline values: CDR1 MNHEY, CDR2 SMNVEV (reference sequence). Trimming removed 5 bases from V and 2 bases from J, with 9 bases in between. The CDR3 region has the DNA TGTGCCAGCAGTCCGGGGTTCAACACTGAAGCTTTCTTT. Amino acids: CASSPGFNTEAFF.

The chain has TRBV7-6 and TRBJ2-2; TRBD2 matches at 7 bases. This CDR3 has 16 amino acids. The V gene end was trimmed by 1 base and the J gene end by 4 bases; junction bases not matched to a gene: 6. CDR1 is SGHVS, CDR2 FNYEAQ, per germline. Here the CDR3 DNA reads TGTGCCAGCAGCTTAGATGCCAGCGGGATCACCGGGGAGCTGTTTTTT. This sequence encodes CASSLDASGITGELFF. The full variable domain, completed using reference TRBV7-6 and TRBJ2-2, is GAGVSQSPRYKVTKRGQDVALRCDPISGHVSLYWYRQALGQGPEFLTYFNYEAQQDKSGLPNDRFSAERPEGSISTLTIQRTEQRDSAMYRCASSLDASGITGELFFGEGSRLTVL.

This clone was recorded only once. This chain joins TRBV18 and TRBJ1-4; no definite D call. V was cut by 3 bases and J by 6 bases, with 8 bases left in between. Germline V gene sequence: CDR1 KGHSH, CDR2 LQKENI. This CDR3 has 13 residues. The CDR3: CASSPVKDEKLFF. Written as DNA, the CDR3 is TGTGCCAGCTCACCGGTCAAGGATGAAAAACTGTTTTTT.

V and J are TRBV5-6 and TRBJ1-2, with 8 bases matching TRBD1. CDR3 length: 14 amino acids. Germline V gives CDR1 SGHDT, CDR2 YYEEEE. The ends lost 7 bases at V and 4 bases at J; junction bases unmatched: 9. This CDR3 reads CASLFSGTGYGYTF. In DNA, the CDR3 is TGTGCCAGCCTCTTTTCCGGGACAGGCTATGGCTACACCTTC. Looking up the rest from reference TRBV5-6 and TRBJ1-2 gives the full variable domain: DAGVTQSPTHLIKTRGQQVTLRCSPKSGHDTVSWYQQALGQGPQFIFQYYEEEERQRGNFPDRFSGHQFPNYSSELNVNALLLGDSALYLCASLFSGTGYGYTFGSGTRLTVV.

This chain joins TRBV30 and TRBJ2-2; a weak D match, TRBD2 (6 bases). Germline values: CDR1 GTSNPN, CDR2 SVGIG (reference sequence). V was pared by 0 bases and J by 3 bases, with 8 bases between. This CDR3 has 14 residues. CDR3 bases: TGTGCCTGGAGTGTACGGGGGTACACCGGGGAGCTGTTTTTT. Translating gives CAWSVRGYTGELFF. Supplemented by reference TRBV30 and TRBJ2-2, the full variable domain reads SQTIHQWPATLVQPVGSPLSLECTVEGTSNPNLYWYRQAAGRGLQLLFYSVGIGQISSEVPQNLSASRPQDRQFILSSKKLLLSDSGFYLCAWSVRGYTGELFFGEGSRLTVL.

The V call is TRBV6-5, the J call TRBJ2-2; no firm D call. Germline CDR1 is MNHEY and CDR2 is SVGAGI. Trimming cost V 0 bases and J 7 bases, with 9 bases left between them. The CDR3 covers 14 residues. The CDR3 is CASSYSSRNGELFF. In nucleotides, the CDR3 is TGTGCCAGCAGTTACTCGAGCAGAAACGGGGAGCTGTTTTTT.

A remark on this clone: Other DNA sequences within the sample encode an identical CDR3. The chain employs TRBV29-1 and TRBJ2-7; D possibly corresponds to TRBD1 (5 bases). The CDR3 has 12 amino acids. Germline V gene sequence: CDR1 SQVTM, CDR2 ANQGSEA. The ends were cut back, 7 bases at V and 0 bases at J, with 10 bases in the middle. CDR3 protein: CSARQNSYEQYF. In DNA, the CDR3 is TGCAGCGCCCGACAGAACTCCTACGAGCAGTACTTC.

The genes are TRBV5-6 and TRBJ2-7; D might be TRBD1 or TRBD2, each matching 5 bases. The ends were cut back, 3 bases at V and 12 bases at J, with 25 bases in the middle. The V gene's germline CDR1 is SGHDT and CDR2 YYEEEE. This CDR3 region has 15 residues. CDR3 protein: CASSYSGTAHYVLYF. The CDR3 DNA is TGTGCCAGCAGCTACTCCGGGACGGCCCACTACGTGCTGTACTTC.

This chain uses TRBV6-6 with TRBJ2-5, with D perhaps matching TRBD1 (6 bases). Germline V CDR1 and CDR2: MNHNY, SVGAGI (reference sequence). V dropped 5 bases and J dropped 5 bases, with 18 bases sitting between them. This CDR3 region has 15 residues. Here the CDR3 DNA reads TGTGCCAGCAGTATACCTCGGACAGAGCCGGAGACCCAGTACTTC. Its translation is CASSIPRTEPETQYF.